The count of the clone carrying this TCR beta chain is one. V gave up 5 bases and J gave up 8 bases, with 15 bases separating them. CDR3 length: 13 residues. Germline CDR1 SGHVS, CDR2 FQNEAQ. The sample is drawn from a study of control samples from healthy donors and cancer patients. The assay was immunoSEQ multiplex PCR, and TCRdb's table has in-frame clones only and misses some. The sample lists tens of thousands of clones; approximately 80% were seen once. V and J are TRBV7-8 and TRBJ1-2; maybe TRBD1 (5 bases). Sequencing was done on a sample of blood. This clonotype was obtained from a man between 25 and 39 years old in good health. CDR3 in DNA: TGTGCCAGCAGCGAGGGACGCGCCTTAGGCTACACCTTC. Residues: CASSEGRALGYTF.